These 30 T cell receptor beta chains came from one sample sequenced in a study of blood T cell repertoires in COVID-19. The repertoire was sequenced with immunoSEQ multiplex PCR; TCRdb's copy has only in-frame clones and lacks some. This table has approximately 160,000 clones, approximately 87% appearing once. Material: peripheral blood. These receptors all come from a woman between 65 and 79 years old with acute or convalescent COVID-19.

This chain connects TRBV7-2 to TRBJ2-7, with D tentatively TRBD2 (5 bases). V gave up 8 bases and J gave up 2 bases, with 16 bases separating them. The CDR3 is 14 residues long. CDR1 is SGHTA and CDR2 is FQGNSA in the germline V gene. CDR3 protein: CASSYRAGTYEQYF. The CDR3 DNA reads as TGTGCCAGCTCCTATCGGGCCGGGACCTACGAGCAGTACTTC.

V usage is TRBV7-9 and J usage is TRBJ2-7; TRBD1 is a possible D gene (6 bases). There are 12 residues in the CDR3. V was pared by 4 bases and J by 5 bases, with 9 bases between. Per the germline V gene, CDR1 is SEHNR and CDR2 is FQNEAQ (reference sequence). DNA for the CDR3: TGTGCCAGCAGCTCCCGACAGGACGAGCAGTACTTC. Protein: CASSSRQDEQYF.

The gene calls are TRBV19 and TRBJ2-2; 15 nucleotides agree with TRBD2. Germline CDR1 and CDR2: LNHDA and SQIVND (reference sequence). Losses at the gene ends were 0 bases for V and 7 bases for J; bases not matched to a gene: 12. The CDR3 is 20 residues long. CDR3: CASSIDLWTSGRAWSGELFF. In DNA, the CDR3 is TGTGCCAGTAGTATAGATCTTTGGACTAGCGGGAGGGCCTGGAGCGGGGAGCTGTTTTTT.

J is TRBJ1-1 and V is TRBV4-2, with D unclear. The CDR3 is 15 residues long. V was trimmed by 0 bases and J by 1 base, leaving 9 bases between them. CDR1 is LGHNA, CDR2 YNFKEQ, per germline. The chain's CDR3 is CASSQDRRANTEAFF. In DNA, the CDR3 is TGTGCCAGCAGCCAAGATCGGCGGGCGAACACTGAAGCTTTCTTT.

With regard to this clone: A junction boundary mismatches the germline segment, possibly from a read error. In DNA, the CDR3 is TGTGCTAGCAGCCTGGGACAGGGCAATGAGCAGTTCTTC. As protein: CASSLGQGNEQFF. This chain uses TRBV7-7 with TRBJ2-1, with 9 nucleotides matching TRBD1. Germline CDR1 SSHAT, CDR2 FNYEAQ (reference sequence). The CDR3 loop spans 13 amino acids.

The chain recombines TRBV28 with TRBJ1-2, with TRBD1 as a possible D gene (6 bases). This CDR3 contains 15 residues. From germline, CDR1 is MDHEN and CDR2 SYDVKM. Trimming took off 2 bases at V and 6 bases at J, with 16 bases between the two ends. The CDR3 here is CASSLLDSGVDGYTF. The CDR3 coding sequence is TGTGCCAGCAGTTTACTTGACTCAGGGGTTGATGGCTACACCTTC.

The V and J genes are TRBV19 and TRBJ2-1; 12 bases align to TRBD1. The J segment lost 7 bases and the V segment lost 3 bases, leaving 13 bases of the junction unmatched. This CDR3 region has 18 residues. Looked up from germline, CDR1 is LNHDA and CDR2 is SQIVND (reference sequence). DNA of the CDR3: TGTGCCAGTAGTATGGATTCCCCCGGGACAGGGGGCCGTAATGAGCAGTTCTTC. Translated, it gives CASSMDSPGTGGRNEQFF.

The chain recombines TRBV10-1 with TRBJ2-1, with 11 bases identical to TRBD2. CDR3 length equals 15 residues. Germline assignment: CDR1 WNHNN and CDR2 SYGVQD (reference sequence). V trimming: 5 bases; J trimming: 7 bases; junction bases outside the gene matches: 7. CDR3 region: CASSPSGRFWNEQFF. The CDR3 coding sequence is TGCGCCAGCAGTCCTAGCGGGAGGTTCTGGAATGAGCAGTTCTTC.

The rearrangement joins TRBV9 to TRBJ2-1; 7 bases are shared with TRBD1. This CDR3 spans 14 amino acids. V gave up 4 bases and J gave up 4 bases; unmatched junction bases: 5. Germline-derived CDR1 and CDR2 are SGDLS and YYNGEE. As DNA, the CDR3 is TGTGCCAGCAGCCCGGGACAGAGATACAATGAGCAGTTCTTC. It yields the protein CASSPGQRYNEQFF.

This clone was recorded only once. The genes are TRBV6-8 and TRBJ2-1; D ambiguous. V was clipped by 5 bases and J by 15 bases, with 11 bases between them. Germline CDR1 MNHGY, CDR2 SAAAGT. The CDR3 sequence is 10 residues long. Here the CDR3 DNA reads TGTGCCAGCAGTCGACAAAGTCGGTTCTTC. This gives the protein CASSRQSRFF.

This sequence joins TRBV14 and TRBJ2-3; perhaps TRBD1 as D (6 bases). The germline gives CDR1 SGHDN, CDR2 FVKESK. Between the trimmed V and J ends, which lost 1 base and 7 bases, there was a span of 18 bases. The CDR3 runs 16 residues. CDR3 coding DNA: TGTGCCAGCAGCCAAGGACCACACCAACAGGGATATACGCAGTATTTT. Amino acids: CASSQGPHQQGYTQYF.

The chain carries TRBV6-1 and TRBJ2-2, with a tentative D call TRBD1 (5 bases). Trimming removed 1 base from V and 5 bases from J, with 14 bases in between. Germline CDR1 MNHNS, CDR2 SASEGT. The CDR3 is 16 residues long. This CDR3 reads CASSEEVGPGTGELFF. The CDR3 nucleotides read TGTGCCAGCAGTGAAGAGGTGGGGCCGGGTACCGGGGAGCTGTTTTTT.

The gene calls are TRBV6-1 and TRBJ1-4; TRBD1 is a possible D gene (6 bases). Germline V gives CDR1 MNHNS, CDR2 SASEGT. The CDR3 has 15 residues. With 0 bases removed from V and 8 bases from J, the gap between germline ends came to 13 bases. As DNA, the CDR3 is TGTGCCAGCAGTGAAGCGGGGGCCACAGTGGAAAAACTGTTTTTT. Translating gives CASSEAGATVEKLFF.

The rearrangement links TRBV6-5 to TRBJ2-3, with D tentatively TRBD1 (6 bases). With 4 bases removed from V and 5 bases from J, the gap between germline ends came to 16 bases. There are 15 residues in the CDR3. Germline loops: CDR1 MNHEY, CDR2 SVGAGI. The CDR3 loop reads CASSSTGHYVDTQYF. The CDR3 nucleotides read TGTGCCAGCAGTTCTACAGGGCATTACGTAGATACGCAGTATTTT.

The rearrangement uses TRBV9 and TRBJ2-1, with 9 nucleotides matching TRBD2. CDR1 and CDR2 from the germline V gene are SGDLS and YYNGEE. V shed 3 bases, J shed 5 bases, and the junction held 6 bases outside the gene matches. The CDR3 sequence is 15 residues long. This chain's CDR3 is CASSAVAGVDNEQFF. CDR3 nucleotides: TGTGCCAGCAGCGCTGTAGCGGGGGTGGACAATGAGCAGTTCTTC.

The chain is built from TRBV21-1 and TRBJ1-1. TRBV21-1 is listed as a pseudogene. The CDR3 runs 16 residues. Here the CDR3 reads CASSKAVGGAITEAFF. In nucleotides, the CDR3 is TGTGCCAGCAGCAAAGCAGTTGGGGGGGCGATCACTGAAGCTTTCTTT.

This clone was recorded a few times. Other DNA variants within this sample encode the same CDR3. This chain links TRBV30 with TRBJ1-5, with a possible D match to TRBD1 (5 bases). This CDR3 comprises 13 residues. The germline V and J ends were trimmed by 1 base and 1 base, with 5 bases remaining between them. Germline CDR1 and CDR2: GTSNPN and SVGIG (reference sequence). The CDR3 sequence: CAWSAGSNQPQHF. The CDR3 nucleotides are TGTGCCTGGAGTGCAGGGAGCAATCAGCCCCAGCATTTT. Looking up the rest from reference TRBV30 and TRBJ1-5 gives the full variable domain: SQTIHQWPATLVQPVGSPLSLECTVEGTSNPNLYWYRQAAGRGLQLLFYSVGIGQISSEVPQNLSASRPQDRQFILSSKKLLLSDSGFYLCAWSAGSNQPQHFGDGTRLSIL.

The chain's CDR3 is CAISAGLAGVMAYEQYF. DNA for the CDR3: TGTGCCATCAGTGCCGGACTAGCGGGAGTTATGGCCTACGAGCAGTACTTC. The J gene is TRBJ2-7, the V gene TRBV10-3; 13 nucleotides line up with TRBD2. V gave up 4 bases and J gave up 2 bases; unmatched junction bases: 8. Germline V gives CDR1 ENHRY, CDR2 SYGVKD. CDR3 length: 17 amino acids.

This chain joins TRBV18 and TRBJ1-6, with D possibly matching TRBD1 (6 bases). Germline CDR1 and CDR2: KGHSH and LQKENI. The V gene lost 3 bases and the J gene lost 8 bases, with 8 bases spanning the gap. There are 13 residues in the CDR3. Written as DNA, the CDR3 is TGTGCCAGCTCACCTGAGGGGGATTCACCCCTCCACTTT. Residues: CASSPEGDSPLHF.

There are a few counts of this clone. The chain links TRBV19 to TRBJ2-7, with 8 bases aligning to TRBD1. Germline lookup yields CDR1 LNHDA and CDR2 SQIVND (reference sequence). This CDR3 contains 13 residues. Unmatched junction bases numbered 8, after V lost 7 bases and J lost 6 bases. The CDR3, as DNA: TGTGCCAGTAATCCCGCAGGGGGCGCCGAGCAGTACTTC. Translated, it gives CASNPAGGAEQYF.

The chain combines TRBV5-6 with TRBJ2-4; 7 bases match TRBD2. The germline gives CDR1 SGHDT, CDR2 YYEEEE. The CDR3 spans 16 residues. J gave up 1 base and V 4 bases, and 8 bases lay outside the gene matches. The CDR3 nucleotides are TGTGCCAGCAGCCCCGTGGGAGGGAATGCCAAAAACATTCAGTACTTC. Translated, it gives CASSPVGGNAKNIQYF.

Note on this clone: Other DNA sequences in this sample translate to the same CDR3. The chain has TRBV6-2 or TRBV6-3 and TRBJ1-6; D remains ambiguous. CDR1 and CDR2 from the germline V gene are MNHEY and SVGEGT. V lost 4 bases and J 8 bases, leaving 3 bases between the germline ends. The length of the CDR3 is 11 residues. This CDR3 is CASSSDSPLHF. CDR3 DNA sequence: TGTGCCAGCAGTTCTGATTCACCCCTCCACTTT.

This clone was recorded only once. Within the sample, other DNA sequences also encode this same CDR3. CDR3: CASSLEGGNQPQHF. The CDR3 DNA is TGCGCCAGCAGCTTGGAGGGGGGGAATCAGCCCCAGCATTTT. V is TRBV5-1 and J is TRBJ1-5; perhaps TRBD1 as D (6 bases). The CDR3 covers 14 residues. Germline V CDR1 and CDR2: SGHRS, YFSETQ. Between the trimmed V and J ends, which lost 0 bases and 4 bases, there was a span of 8 bases. Together with reference TRBV5-1 and TRBJ1-5, the CDR3 gives the full variable domain: KAGVTQTPRYLIKTRGQQVTLSCSPISGHRSVSWYQQTPGQGLQFLFEYFSETQRNKGNFPGRFSGRQFSNSRSEMNVSTLELGDSALYLCASSLEGGNQPQHFGDGTRLSIL.

The V call is TRBV25-1, the J call TRBJ2-1; 9 bases are shared with TRBD2. CDR1 MGHDK and CDR2 SYGVNS come from the germline V gene. The CDR3 totals 16 residues. V lost 2 bases, J lost 9 bases, and 11 bases stayed unmatched. CDR3 sequence reads: CASSEPLGGTSREQFF. The DNA of the CDR3 is TGTGCCAGCAGTGAACCCTTGGGAGGGACTAGCCGTGAGCAGTTCTTC. The variable domain in full, completed from reference TRBV25-1 and TRBJ2-1, reads EADIYQTPRYLVIGTGKKITLECSQTMGHDKMYWYQQDPGMELHLIHYSYGVNSTEKGDLSSESTVSRIRTEHFPLTLESARPSHTSQYLCASSEPLGGTSREQFFGPGTRLTVL.

The chain is built from TRBV19 and TRBJ1-1; perhaps TRBD1 as D (6 bases). The CDR3 totals 14 residues. Germline V CDR1 and CDR2: LNHDA, SQIVND (reference sequence). The V end lost 5 bases, the J end lost 7 bases, and 17 bases lay between the germline ends. CDR3 bases: TGTGCCAGTAGTCTGAGACCGGGACACCTTGAAGCTTTCTTT. It yields the protein CASSLRPGHLEAFF.

This clone has a single count. The gene calls are TRBV10-3 and TRBJ2-5; 7 bases map to TRBD1. Trimming took 3 bases from V and 2 from J; bases not matched to a gene: 3. CDR1 is ENHRY and CDR2 is SYGVKD in the germline V gene. There are 14 residues in the CDR3. DNA for the CDR3: TGTGCCATCAGTGAAGGGACAGAGCAAGAGACCCAGTACTTC. This codes for CAISEGTEQETQYF.

This clone was seen a handful of times. The genes are TRBV2 and TRBJ1-4; maybe TRBD1 (6 bases). The CDR3 has 14 residues. The V gene lost 2 bases and the J gene lost 8 bases, with 12 bases spanning the gap. Germline assignment: CDR1 SNHLY and CDR2 FYNNEI. CDR3 amino acids: CASSETRQDEKLFF. CDR3 coding DNA: TGTGCCAGCAGTGAAACGCGACAGGACGAAAAACTGTTTTTT.

The V call is TRBV24-1, the J call TRBJ2-2; 7 bases are a match to TRBD1. The CDR3 spans 15 residues. Germline values: CDR1 KGHDR, CDR2 SFDVKD. Unmatched junction bases numbered 3, after V lost 3 bases and J lost 3 bases. CDR3 protein: CATSDPGQYTGELFF. CDR3 nucleotides: TGTGCCACCAGTGATCCGGGACAGTACACCGGGGAGCTGTTTTTT.

The V call is TRBV28, the J call TRBJ1-4; TRBD1 matches at 11 bases. The V gene's germline CDR1 is MDHEN and CDR2 SYDVKM. The CDR3 is 14 amino acids. V shed 7 bases, J shed 6 bases, and the junction held 4 bases outside the gene matches. CDR3 nucleotides: TGTGCCAGCACCGGGACAGGGGGTTATGAAAAACTGTTTTTT. This gives the protein CASTGTGGYEKLFF.

The gene calls are TRBV4-2 and TRBJ1-2; tentative D call: TRBD1 (6 bases). V lost 3 bases to trimming and J lost 8 bases, with 19 bases between them. CDR3 length equals 15 residues. The germline CDR1 and CDR2 sequences are LGHNA and YNFKEQ. Here the CDR3 DNA reads TGTGCCAGCAGCCAGTCAGGACAGAGGGCCGGCGGCTACACCTTC. Residues: CASSQSGQRAGGYTF.